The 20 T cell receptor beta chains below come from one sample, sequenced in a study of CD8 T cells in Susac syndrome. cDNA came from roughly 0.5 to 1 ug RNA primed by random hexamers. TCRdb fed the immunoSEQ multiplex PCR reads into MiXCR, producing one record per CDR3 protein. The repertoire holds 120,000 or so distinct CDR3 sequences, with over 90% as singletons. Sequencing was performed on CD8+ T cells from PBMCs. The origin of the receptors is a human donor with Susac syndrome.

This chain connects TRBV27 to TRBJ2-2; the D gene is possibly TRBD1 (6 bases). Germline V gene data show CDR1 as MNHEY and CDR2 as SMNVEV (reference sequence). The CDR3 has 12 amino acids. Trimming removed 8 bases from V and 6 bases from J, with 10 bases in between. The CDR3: CASFQGSGELFF. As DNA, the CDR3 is TGTGCCAGCTTTCAGGGGTCCGGGGAGCTGTTTTTT.

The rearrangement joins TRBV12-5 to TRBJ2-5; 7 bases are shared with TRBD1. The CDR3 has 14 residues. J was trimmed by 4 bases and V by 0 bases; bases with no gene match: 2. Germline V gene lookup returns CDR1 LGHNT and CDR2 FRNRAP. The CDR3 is CASGLVQGRETQYF. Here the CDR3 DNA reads TGTGCTAGTGGTTTGGTACAGGGGAGAGAGACCCAGTACTTC. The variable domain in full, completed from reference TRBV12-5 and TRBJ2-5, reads DARVTQTPRHKVTEMGQEVTMRCQPILGHNTVFWYRQTMMQGLELLAYFRNRAPLDDSGMPKDRFSAEMPDATLATLKIQPSEPRDSAVYFCASGLVQGRETQYFGPGTRLLVL.

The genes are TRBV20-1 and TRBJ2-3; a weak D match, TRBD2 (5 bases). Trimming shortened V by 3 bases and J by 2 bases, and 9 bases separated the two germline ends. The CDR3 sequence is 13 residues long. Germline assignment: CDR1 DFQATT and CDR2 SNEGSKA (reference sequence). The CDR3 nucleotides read TGCAGTGCTAGGAAGCGGAACACAGATACGCAGTATTTT. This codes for CSARKRNTDTQYF.

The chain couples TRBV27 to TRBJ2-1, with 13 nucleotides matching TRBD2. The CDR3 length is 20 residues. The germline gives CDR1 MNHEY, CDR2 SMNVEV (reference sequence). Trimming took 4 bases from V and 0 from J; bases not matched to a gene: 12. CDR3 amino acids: CASSSPTSGGTMSSYNEQFF. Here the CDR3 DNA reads TGTGCCAGCAGTTCCCCGACTAGCGGGGGGACAATGAGCTCCTACAATGAGCAGTTCTTC.

The CDR3 DNA is TGTGCCAGCAGTCTAGGGACTAGCGTAAGCAATGAGCAGTTCTTC. Protein sequence: CASSLGTSVSNEQFF. The gene calls are TRBV27 and TRBJ2-1, with 10 bases that match TRBD2. J gave up 6 bases and V 5 bases, and 7 bases lay outside the gene matches. The germline CDR1 and CDR2 sequences are MNHEY and SMNVEV (reference sequence). CDR3 size: 15 residues.

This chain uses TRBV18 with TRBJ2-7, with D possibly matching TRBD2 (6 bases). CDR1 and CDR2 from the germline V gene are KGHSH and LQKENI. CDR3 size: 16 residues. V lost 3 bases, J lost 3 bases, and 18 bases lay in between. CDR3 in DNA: TGTGCCAGCTCACCGCCCGAGATGGGGAGGCTCTACGAGCAGTACTTC. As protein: CASSPPEMGRLYEQYF.

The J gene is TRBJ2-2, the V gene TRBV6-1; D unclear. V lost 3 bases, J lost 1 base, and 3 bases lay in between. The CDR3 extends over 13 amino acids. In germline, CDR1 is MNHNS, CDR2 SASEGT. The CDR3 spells CASSDRNTGELFF. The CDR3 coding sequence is TGTGCCAGCAGTGACAGGAACACCGGGGAGCTGTTTTTT.

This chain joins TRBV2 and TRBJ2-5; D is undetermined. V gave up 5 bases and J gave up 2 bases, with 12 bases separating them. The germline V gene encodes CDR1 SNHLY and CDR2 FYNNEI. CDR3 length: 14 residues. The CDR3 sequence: CASSKTNDQETQYF. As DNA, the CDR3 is TGTGCCAGCAGTAAGACGAATGATCAAGAGACCCAGTACTTC.

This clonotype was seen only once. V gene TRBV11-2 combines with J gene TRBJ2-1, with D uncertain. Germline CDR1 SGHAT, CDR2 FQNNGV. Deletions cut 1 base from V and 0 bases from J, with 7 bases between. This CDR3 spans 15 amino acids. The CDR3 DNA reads TGTGCCAGCAGCTTAGTTACTGACTCCTACAATGAGCAGTTCTTC. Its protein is CASSLVTDSYNEQFF. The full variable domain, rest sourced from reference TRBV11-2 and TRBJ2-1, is EAGVAQSPRYKIIEKRQSVAFWCNPISGHATLYWYQQILGQGPKLLIQFQNNGVVDDSQLPKDRFSAERLKGVDSTLKIQPAKLEDSAVYLCASSLVTDSYNEQFFGPGTRLTVL.

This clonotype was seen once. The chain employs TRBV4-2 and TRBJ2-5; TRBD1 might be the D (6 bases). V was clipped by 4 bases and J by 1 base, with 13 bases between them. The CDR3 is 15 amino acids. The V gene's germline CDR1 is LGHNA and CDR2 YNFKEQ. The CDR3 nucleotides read TGTGCCAGCAGCCGCCGATCGGACAGCCAAGAGACCCAGTACTTC. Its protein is CASSRRSDSQETQYF.

The CDR3 DNA follows: TGCGCCAGCAGCCAGTCTACTTCCGGGACTGACTCCTACAATGAGCAGTTCTTC. Protein sequence: CASSQSTSGTDSYNEQFF. The gene calls are TRBV4-3 and TRBJ2-1; D perhaps matches TRBD2 (6 bases). V lost 3 bases to trimming and J lost 0 bases, with 18 bases between them. From germline, CDR1 is LGHNA and CDR2 YSLEER. The CDR3 totals 18 residues.

The CDR3 DNA is TGCAGCGTAAGTGGACAAGGAGCTAACTATGGCTACACCTTC. Amino acids: CSVSGQGANYGYTF. V usage is TRBV29-1 and J usage is TRBJ1-2; tentative D call: TRBD1 (5 bases). CDR3 length: 14 amino acids. CDR1 and CDR2 from the germline V gene are SQVTM and ANQGSEA. V was pared by 6 bases and J by 0 bases, with 14 bases between. Supplemented by reference TRBV29-1 and TRBJ1-2, the full variable domain reads SAVISQKPSRDICQRGTSLTIQCQVDSQVTMMFWYRQQPGQSLTLIATANQGSEATYESGFVIDKFPISRPNLTFSTLTVSNMSPEDSSIYLCSVSGQGANYGYTFGSGTRLTVV.

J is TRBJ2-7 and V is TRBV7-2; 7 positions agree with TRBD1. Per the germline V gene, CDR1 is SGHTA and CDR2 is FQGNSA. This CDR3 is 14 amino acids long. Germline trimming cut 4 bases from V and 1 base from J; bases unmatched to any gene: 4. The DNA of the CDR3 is TGTGCCAGCAGCTACAGACAGGGTTCCTACGAGCAGTACTTC. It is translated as CASSYRQGSYEQYF.

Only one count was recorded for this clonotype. The DNA for the CDR3 is TGTGCCAGCAGCTGGCAGGTAGCCAAAAACATTCAGTACTTC. The encoded protein is CASSWQVAKNIQYF. The chain is built from TRBV11-2 and TRBJ2-4; no clear D. The germline V gene encodes CDR1 SGHAT and CDR2 FQNNGV. The V end lost 4 bases, the J end lost 0 bases, and 7 bases lay between the germline ends. CDR3 length: 14 amino acids.

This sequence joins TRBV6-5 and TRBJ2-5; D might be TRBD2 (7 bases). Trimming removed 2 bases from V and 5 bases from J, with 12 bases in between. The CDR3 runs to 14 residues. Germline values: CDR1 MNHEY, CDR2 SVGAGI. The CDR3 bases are TGTGCCAGCAGTTACCGGGGGGCCCTGGAGACCCAGTACTTC. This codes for CASSYRGALETQYF.

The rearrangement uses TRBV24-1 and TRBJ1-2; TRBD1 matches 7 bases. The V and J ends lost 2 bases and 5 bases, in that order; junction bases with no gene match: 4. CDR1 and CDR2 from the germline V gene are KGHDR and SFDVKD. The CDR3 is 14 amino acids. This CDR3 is CATSDSGQIYGYTF. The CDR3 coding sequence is TGTGCCACCAGTGATTCGGGACAGATTTATGGCTACACCTTC.

DNA for the CDR3: TGTGCCAGCAGCAGCTACAGGGGCCTGGACGGCTACACCTTC. This sequence encodes CASSSYRGLDGYTF. The gene calls are TRBV7-9 and TRBJ1-2; 7 bases agree with TRBD1. The CDR3 is 14 residues long. Trimming removed 5 bases from V and 8 bases from J; junction bases left unmatched: 11. Per the germline V gene, CDR1 is SEHNR and CDR2 is FQNEAQ (reference sequence).

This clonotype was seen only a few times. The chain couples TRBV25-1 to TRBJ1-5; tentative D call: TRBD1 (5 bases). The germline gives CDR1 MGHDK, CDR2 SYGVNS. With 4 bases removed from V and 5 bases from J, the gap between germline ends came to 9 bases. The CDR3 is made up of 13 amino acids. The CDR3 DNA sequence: TGTGCCAGCAGTGCCAGGGAGTATCAGCCCCAGCATTTT. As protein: CASSAREYQPQHF.

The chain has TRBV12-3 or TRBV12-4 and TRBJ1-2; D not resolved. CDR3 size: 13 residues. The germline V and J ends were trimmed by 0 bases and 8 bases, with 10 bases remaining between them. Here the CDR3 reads CASSLAVRGGYTF. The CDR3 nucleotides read TGTGCCAGCAGTTTAGCAGTCCGAGGCGGCTACACCTTC.

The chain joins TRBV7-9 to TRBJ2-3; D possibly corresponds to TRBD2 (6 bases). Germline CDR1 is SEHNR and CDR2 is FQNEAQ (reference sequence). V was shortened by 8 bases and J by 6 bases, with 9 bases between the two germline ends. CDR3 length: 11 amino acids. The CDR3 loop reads CASSTSDTQYF. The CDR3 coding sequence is TGTGCCAGCTCTACTAGCGATACGCAGTATTTT.